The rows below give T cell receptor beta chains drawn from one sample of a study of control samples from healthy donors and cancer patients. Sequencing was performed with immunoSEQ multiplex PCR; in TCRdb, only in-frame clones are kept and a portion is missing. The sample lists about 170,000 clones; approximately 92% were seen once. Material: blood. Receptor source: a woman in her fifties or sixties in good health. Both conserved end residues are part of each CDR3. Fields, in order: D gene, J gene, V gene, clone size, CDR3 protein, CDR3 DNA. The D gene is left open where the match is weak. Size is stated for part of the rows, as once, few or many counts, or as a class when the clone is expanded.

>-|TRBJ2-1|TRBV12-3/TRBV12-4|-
CASSAYNEQFF
TGTGCCAGCAGCGCATACAATGAGCAGTTCTTC
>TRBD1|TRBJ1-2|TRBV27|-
CASSPKTGGAYGYTF
TGTGCCAGCAGTCCTAAGACAGGGGGAGCGTATGGCTACACCTTC
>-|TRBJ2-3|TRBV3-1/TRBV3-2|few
CASSQLPSDVKDTQYF
TGTGCCAGCAGCCAATTGCCTAGCGACGTGAAAGATACGCAGTATTTT
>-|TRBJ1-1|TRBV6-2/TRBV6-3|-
CASSDRGQAMNTEAFF
TGTGCCAGCAGTGACAGAGGGCAGGCTATGAACACTGAAGCTTTCTTT
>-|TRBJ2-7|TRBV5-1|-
CASSFGGANSYEQYF
TGCGCCAGCAGCTTCGGTGGCGCCAACTCCTACGAGCAGTACTTC
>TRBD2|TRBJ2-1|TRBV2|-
CASYGTSPYNEQFF
TGTGCCAGCTACGGGACTAGCCCATACAATGAGCAGTTCTTC
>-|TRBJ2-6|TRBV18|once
CASSPPSGANVLTF
TGTGCCAGCTCACCACCCTCTGGGGCCAACGTCCTGACTTTC
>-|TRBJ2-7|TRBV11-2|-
CASSLVQGDTYEQYF
TGTGCCAGCAGCTTAGTTCAGGGAGACACCTACGAGCAGTACTTC
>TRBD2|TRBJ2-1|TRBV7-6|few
CASSKTTLAGIYNEQFF
TGTGCCAGCAGTAAAACCACCCTAGCGGGGATTTACAATGAGCAGTTCTTC
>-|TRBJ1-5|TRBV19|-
CASSLDGINQPQHF
TGTGCCAGTAGTCTGGACGGTATCAATCAGCCCCAGCATTTT
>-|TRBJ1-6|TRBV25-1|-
CASSAFLPGHANSPLHF
TGTGCCAGCAGTGCCTTTTTACCGGGACACGCAAATTCACCCCTCCACTTT
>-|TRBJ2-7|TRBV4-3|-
CASSLTLGGRDEQYF
TGCGCCAGCAGCCTCACTTTGGGGGGCCGGGACGAGCAGTACTTC
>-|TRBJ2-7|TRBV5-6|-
CASRMARGEQYF
TGTGCCAGCAGAATGGCTAGAGGCGAGCAGTACTTC
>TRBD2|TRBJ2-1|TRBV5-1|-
CASSLKTSGAYNEQFF
TGCGCCAGCAGCTTGAAGACTAGCGGGGCGTACAATGAGCAGTTCTTC
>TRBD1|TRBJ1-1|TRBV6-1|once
CASSASPDRGGTEAFF
TGTGCCAGCAGTGCATCGCCCGACAGGGGTGGCACTGAAGCTTTCTTT
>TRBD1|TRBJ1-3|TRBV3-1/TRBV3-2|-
CASSQIGGETGYRNTIYF
TGTGCCAGCAGCCAAATTGGGGGCGAGACAGGGTACAGAAACACCATATATTTT
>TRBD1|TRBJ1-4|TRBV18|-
CASSVRQGVDEKLFF
TGTGCCAGCTCAGTACGACAGGGGGTGGATGAAAAACTGTTTTTT
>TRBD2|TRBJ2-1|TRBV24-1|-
CATSDKTSGGSRYEQFF
TGTGCCACCAGTGATAAGACTAGCGGGGGTTCAAGATATGAGCAGTTCTTC
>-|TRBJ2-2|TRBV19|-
CASSNRNTGELFF
TGTGCCAGTAGTAACCGTAACACCGGGGAGCTGTTTTTT
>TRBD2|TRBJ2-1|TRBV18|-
CASSPLGLAGGQGNEQFF
TGTGCCAGCTCACCCCTTGGACTAGCGGGGGGGCAGGGCAATGAGCAGTTCTTC
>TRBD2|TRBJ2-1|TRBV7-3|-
CASSYNQAGGPREQFF
TGTGCCAGCAGTTACAATCAAGCGGGGGGGCCCCGGGAGCAGTTCTTC
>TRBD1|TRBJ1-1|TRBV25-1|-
CASTTGDGYTEAFF
TGTGCCAGCACGACAGGGGATGGGTACACTGAAGCTTTCTTT
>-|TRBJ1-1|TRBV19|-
CASTQDGMNTEAFF
TGTGCCAGTACCCAGGACGGCATGAACACTGAAGCTTTCTTT
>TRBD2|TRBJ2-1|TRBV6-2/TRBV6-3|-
CASSSTSGGPFNNEQFF
TGTGCCAGCAGTTCGACTAGCGGGGGGCCATTTAACAATGAGCAGTTCTTC
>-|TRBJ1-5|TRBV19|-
CASNYRDNQPQHF
TGTGCCAGTAACTACAGGGACAATCAGCCCCAGCATTTT
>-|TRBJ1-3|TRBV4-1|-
CASSQEDFGTLIYF
TGCGCCAGCAGCCAAGAGGATTTCGGGACCCTAATATATTTT
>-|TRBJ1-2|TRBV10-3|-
CAIRVSRAPSNYGYTF
TGTGCCATCAGAGTAAGCAGGGCCCCCTCTAACTATGGCTACACCTTC
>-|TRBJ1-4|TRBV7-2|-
CASSLGQLNEKLFF
TGTGCCAGCAGCTTAGGGCAGCTCAACGAAAAACTGTTTTTT
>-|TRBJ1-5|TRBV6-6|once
CASSYGPTTQPQHF
TGTGCCAGCAGTTACGGACCTACTACCCAGCCCCAGCATTTT
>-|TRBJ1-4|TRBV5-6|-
CASSLFGSGTYGGLFF
TGTGCCAGCAGCTTGTTTGGCAGTGGGACCTACGGAGGGCTGTTTTTT
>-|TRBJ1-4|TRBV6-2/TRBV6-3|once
CASSYSLGATNEKLFF
TGTGCCAGCAGTTACTCATTAGGGGCAACTAATGAAAAACTGTTTTTT
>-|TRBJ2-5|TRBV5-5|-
CASSLRGRAPGETQYF
TGTGCCAGCAGCTTGAGGGGCAGGGCTCCGGGGGAGACCCAGTACTTC
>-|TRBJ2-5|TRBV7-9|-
CASSPWETQYF
TGTGCCAGCAGCCCTTGGGAGACCCAGTACTTC
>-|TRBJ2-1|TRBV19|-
CASSIGGLSSYNEQFF
TGTGCCAGTAGTATAGGAGGACTGAGCTCCTACAATGAGCAGTTCTTC
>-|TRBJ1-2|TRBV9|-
CASQTHPQAHGYTF
TGTGCCAGTCAGACCCATCCTCAGGCCCATGGCTACACCTTC
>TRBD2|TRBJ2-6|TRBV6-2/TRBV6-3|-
CASSYSAGGGVNSGANVLTF
TGTGCCAGCAGTTACTCGGCGGGAGGCGGGGTGAACTCTGGGGCCAACGTCCTGACTTTC
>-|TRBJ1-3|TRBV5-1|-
CASSPGQSGNTIYF
TGCGCCAGCAGCCCGGGGCAGTCTGGAAACACCATATATTTT
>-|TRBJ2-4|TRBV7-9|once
CASSIADIQYF
TGTGCCAGCAGCATCGCGGACATTCAGTACTTC
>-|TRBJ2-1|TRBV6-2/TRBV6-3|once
CASSYSSNLFF
TGTGCCAGCAGTTACTCGAGTAACCTGTTCTTC
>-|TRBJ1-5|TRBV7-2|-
CASGGQRNQPQHF
TGTGCCAGCGGAGGACAGCGCAATCAGCCCCAGCATTTT
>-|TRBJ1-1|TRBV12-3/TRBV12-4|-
CASREGSTEAFF
TGTGCCAGCAGGGAGGGTAGCACTGAAGCTTTCTTT
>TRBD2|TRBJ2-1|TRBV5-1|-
CASSWRVAGDSYNEQFF
TGCGCCAGCAGCTGGAGGGTAGCGGGAGACTCCTACAATGAGCAGTTCTTC
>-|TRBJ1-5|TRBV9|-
CASSIKPGWIKNQPQHF
TGTGCCAGCAGTATAAAACCGGGTTGGATCAAAAATCAGCCCCAGCATTTT
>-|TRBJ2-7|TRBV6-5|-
CASTPGGAGSYEQYF
TGTGCCAGCACCCCTGGGGGGGCCGGCTCCTACGAGCAGTACTTC
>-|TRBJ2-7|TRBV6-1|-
CASSEAAGYPLYEQYF
TGTGCCAGCAGTGAAGCGGCAGGTTACCCACTCTACGAGCAGTACTTC
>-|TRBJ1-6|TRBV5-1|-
CASRVGATNNSPLHF
TGCGCCAGCAGGGTTGGGGCGACCAATAATTCACCCCTCCACTTT
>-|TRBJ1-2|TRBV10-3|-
CAITPRGGPEYGYTF
TGTGCCATCACCCCACGGGGGGGGCCAGAGTATGGCTACACCTTC
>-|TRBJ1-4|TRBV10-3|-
CAISENRGLNEKLFF
TGTGCCATCAGTGAGAACCGGGGTCTCAATGAAAAACTGTTTTTT
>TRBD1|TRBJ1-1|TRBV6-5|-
CASSRTGLAFF
TGTGCCAGCAGCCGGACAGGCTTAGCTTTCTTT
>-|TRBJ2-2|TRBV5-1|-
CASSLADTGELFF
TGCGCCAGCAGCTTGGCGGACACCGGGGAGCTGTTTTTT
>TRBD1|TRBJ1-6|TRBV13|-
CASSRGQMNSPLHF
TGTGCCAGCAGCCGGGGACAGATGAATTCACCCCTCCACTTT
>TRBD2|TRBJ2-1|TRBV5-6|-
CASSRTGGNEQFF
TGTGCCAGCAGCAGGACGGGAGGCAATGAGCAGTTCTTC